This T cell receptor (beta chain) was found in a study of blood T cells in healthy people across ages. About the research overall: Per two T cells, about one barcoded beta molecule was captured through template switching.

This clonotype was detected a few times. Its antigen is not known. Primers used in a second PCR of roughly 6 to 12 cycles were a sample-barcoded 5' primer and a J-beta primer mix. Paired-end reads containing CDR3 totaled no fewer than 2.5 million for each sample. MiXCR was run by TCRdb on the 5' RACE reads, yielding one entry per CDR3 protein. This sample has more than 500,000 distinct CDR3 sequences, with about 28% found just once. Findings and limits, study-wide: Samples with more naive T cells showed higher observed beta diversity.

V was shortened by 6 bases and J by 2 bases, with 5 bases between the two germline ends. This CDR3 region has 12 residues. These records were also assigned to another study, of T cells of mothers and their children. That publication notes: It was observed that no persistent microchimeric T cell clones could be detected.

The receptor was isolated from a boy aged 2 to 9 in good health. J is TRBJ2-4 and V is TRBV12-3 or TRBV12-4; D is undetermined. The specimen was blood. CDR3 DNA: TGTGCCAGCAGCTACTCCAAAAACATTCAGTACTTC. Translating gives CASSYSKNIQYF.